These T cell receptor beta chains were read from a single sample in a study of control samples from healthy donors and cancer patients. This table comes from immunoSEQ multiplex PCR, and its TCRdb copy is limited to in-frame clones, with some not included. Counted here are around 230,000 clones, just under 95% occurring once; the ten biggest clones make up about 1.6%. Material for sequencing was blood. These receptors came from a man in his forties or fifties in good health. CDR3s include the opening cysteine and the closing phenylalanine or tryptophan.

J gene | V gene | CDR3 protein
TRBJ1-1 | TRBV29-1 | CSVQTGMDTEAFF
TRBJ1-2 | TRBV27 | CASSPRREAGYTF
TRBJ2-1 | TRBV21-1 | CASSINNEQFF
TRBJ1-1 | TRBV30 | CAWMRVGGNTEAFF
TRBJ2-1 | TRBV5-1 | CASSLGQSYNEQFF
TRBJ2-1 | TRBV11-3 | CASSLGQGVDEQFF
TRBJ1-6 | TRBV5-1 | CASSLQSSSYNSPLHF
TRBJ1-5 | TRBV4-2 | CASSQDGAGGGPNQPQHF
TRBJ2-1 | TRBV5-1 | CASSPRTGLYNEQFF
TRBJ1-6 | TRBV27 | CASSLSYARVLHF
TRBJ2-5 | TRBV5-1 | CASSSQETQYF
TRBJ2-1 | TRBV15 | CATSRDRGQGGYNEQFF
TRBJ1-1 | TRBV11-2 | CASSSDRNTEAFF
TRBJ2-2 | TRBV12-3/TRBV12-4 | CASTRWVAGELFF
TRBJ2-5 | TRBV6-2/TRBV6-3 | CASSYSSSVIETQYF
TRBJ1-2 | TRBV28 | CAASGGPTLYGYTF
TRBJ2-5 | TRBV6-6 | CASSPSQGTETQYF
TRBJ2-2 | TRBV10-2 | CASSESEVGELFF
TRBJ1-6 | TRBV7-2 | CASSLSGGSPLHF
TRBJ2-3 | TRBV5-1 | CASSFTGFGDTQYF
TRBJ2-2 | TRBV19 | CASSMGQVGGELFF
TRBJ2-1 | TRBV19 | CASSIGTGGMDEQFF